The 3 T cell receptor beta chains in this list originate from one sample, sequenced in a study of T cell responses to AZD1222 COVID-19 vaccine. Sequencing was performed with immunoSEQ multiplex PCR; in TCRdb, only in-frame clones are kept and a portion is missing. The data contain approximately 170,000 clones, 85% to 95% of them seen just once; the ten biggest clones take up 3% to 5%. The specimen comprised peripheral blood, sampled on day 0 of AZD1222 vaccination. The source of these receptors is an adult in good health.

This clone was counted a few times. The rearrangement joins TRBV2 to TRBJ1-3; no firm D call. V shed 8 bases and J shed 4 bases, with 15 bases lying between them. In germline, CDR1 is SNHLY, CDR2 FYNNEI. CDR3 length equals 14 residues. This CDR3 reads CASAGQVQGNTIYF. CDR3 DNA sequence: TGTGCCAGCGCGGGCCAGGTTCAAGGAAACACCATATATTTT.

The V gene is TRBV6-2 or TRBV6-3, the J gene TRBJ1-1, with a weak D call TRBD1 (5 bases). Germline values: CDR1 MNHEY, CDR2 SVGEGT. V gave up 2 bases and J gave up 5 bases, with 15 bases separating them. This CDR3 contains 15 residues. The CDR3 nucleotides are TGTGCCAGCAGTTACGGCCCTGGCGGGGGAACTGAAGCTTTCTTT. This gives the protein CASSYGPGGGTEAFF.

In this sample, this clone turned up once. The genes are TRBV29-1 and TRBJ1-3; no reliable D call. V was pared by 6 bases and J by 4 bases, with 10 bases between. This CDR3 is built from 12 residues. CDR1 is SQVTM and CDR2 is ANQGSEA in the germline V gene. CDR3 loop: CSVSGPGNTIYF. The DNA of the CDR3 is TGCAGCGTCTCCGGGCCGGGAAACACCATATATTTT.